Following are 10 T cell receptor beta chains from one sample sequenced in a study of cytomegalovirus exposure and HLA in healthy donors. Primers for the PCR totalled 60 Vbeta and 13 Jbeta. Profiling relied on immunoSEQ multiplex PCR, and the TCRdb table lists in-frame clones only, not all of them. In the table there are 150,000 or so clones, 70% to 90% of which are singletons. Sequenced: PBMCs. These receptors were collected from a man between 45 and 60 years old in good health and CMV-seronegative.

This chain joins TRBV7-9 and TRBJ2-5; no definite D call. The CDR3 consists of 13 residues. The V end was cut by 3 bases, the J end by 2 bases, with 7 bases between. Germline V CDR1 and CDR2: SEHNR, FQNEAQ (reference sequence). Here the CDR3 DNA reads TGTGCCAGCAGCTTCGGCGGTCAAGAGACCCAGTACTTC. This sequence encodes CASSFGGQETQYF. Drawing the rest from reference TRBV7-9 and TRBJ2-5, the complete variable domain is DTGVSQNPRHKITKRGQNVTFRCDPISEHNRLYWYRQTLGQGPEFLTYFQNEAQLEKSRLLSDRFSAERPKGSFSTLEIQRTEQGDSAMYLCASSFGGQETQYFGPGTRLLVL.

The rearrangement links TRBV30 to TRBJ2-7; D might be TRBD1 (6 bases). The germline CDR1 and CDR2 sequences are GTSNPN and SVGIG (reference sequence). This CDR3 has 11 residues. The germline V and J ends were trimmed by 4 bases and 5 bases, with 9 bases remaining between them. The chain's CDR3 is CAWTGVHEQYF. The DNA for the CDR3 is TGTGCCTGGACAGGGGTCCACGAGCAGTACTTC.

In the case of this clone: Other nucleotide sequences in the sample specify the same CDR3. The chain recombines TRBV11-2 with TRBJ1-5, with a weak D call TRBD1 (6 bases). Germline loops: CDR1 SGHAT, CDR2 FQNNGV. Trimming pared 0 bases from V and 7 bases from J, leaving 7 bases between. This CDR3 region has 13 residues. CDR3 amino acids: CASSLDGGQPQHF. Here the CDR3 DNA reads TGTGCCAGCAGCTTAGATGGGGGCCAGCCCCAGCATTTT. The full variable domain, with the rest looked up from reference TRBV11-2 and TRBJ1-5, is EAGVAQSPRYKIIEKRQSVAFWCNPISGHATLYWYQQILGQGPKLLIQFQNNGVVDDSQLPKDRFSAERLKGVDSTLKIQPAKLEDSAVYLCASSLDGGQPQHFGDGTRLSIL.

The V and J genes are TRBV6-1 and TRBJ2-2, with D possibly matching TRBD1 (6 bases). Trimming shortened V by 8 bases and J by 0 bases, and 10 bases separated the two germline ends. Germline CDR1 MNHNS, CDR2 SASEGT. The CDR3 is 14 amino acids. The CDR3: CASDGQPNTGELFF. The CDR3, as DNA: TGTGCCAGCGACGGACAGCCGAACACCGGGGAGCTGTTTTTT.

The CDR3 sequence: CASSQRGPSTDTQYF. The CDR3, as DNA: TGTGCCAGCAGCCAACGGGGTCCTAGCACAGATACGCAGTATTTT. V gene TRBV14 combines with J gene TRBJ2-3, with D possibly TRBD2 on 5 matching bases. The CDR3 runs 15 residues. Germline V gene sequence: CDR1 SGHDN, CDR2 FVKESK. With 2 bases removed from V and 0 bases from J, the gap between germline ends came to 9 bases.

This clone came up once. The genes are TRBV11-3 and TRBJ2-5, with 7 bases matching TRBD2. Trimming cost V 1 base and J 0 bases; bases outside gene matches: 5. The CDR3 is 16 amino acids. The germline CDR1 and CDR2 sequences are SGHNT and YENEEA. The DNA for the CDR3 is TGTGCCAGCAGCTTAGCCCTAGCGGCCTACCAAGAGACCCAGTACTTC. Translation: CASSLALAAYQETQYF.

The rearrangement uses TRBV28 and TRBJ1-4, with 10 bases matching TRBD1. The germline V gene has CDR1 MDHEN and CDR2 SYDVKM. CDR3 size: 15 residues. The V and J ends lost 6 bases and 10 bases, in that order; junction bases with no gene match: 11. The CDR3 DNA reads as TGTGCCAGCAGGCTCACGGGGACAGGGGTCGGAAAACTGTTTTTT. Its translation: CASRLTGTGVGKLFF.

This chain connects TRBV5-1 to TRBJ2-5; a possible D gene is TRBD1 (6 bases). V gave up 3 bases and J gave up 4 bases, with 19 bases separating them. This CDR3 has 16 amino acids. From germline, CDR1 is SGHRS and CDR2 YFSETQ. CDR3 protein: CASSSSIQGSLETQYF. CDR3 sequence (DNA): TGCGCCAGCAGCTCGTCAATACAGGGTAGTTTAGAGACCCAGTACTTC.

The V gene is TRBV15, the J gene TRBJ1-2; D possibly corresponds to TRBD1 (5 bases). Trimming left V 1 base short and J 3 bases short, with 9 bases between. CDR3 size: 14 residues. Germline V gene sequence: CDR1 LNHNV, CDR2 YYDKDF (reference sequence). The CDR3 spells CATSRGRVDYGYTF. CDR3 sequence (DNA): TGTGCCACCAGCAGAGGCAGGGTCGACTATGGCTACACCTTC.

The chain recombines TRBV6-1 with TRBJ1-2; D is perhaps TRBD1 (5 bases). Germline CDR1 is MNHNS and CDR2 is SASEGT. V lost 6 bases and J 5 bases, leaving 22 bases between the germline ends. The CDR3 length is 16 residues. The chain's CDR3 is CASSENLQGSEYGYTF. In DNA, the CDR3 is TGTGCCAGCAGCGAAAACCTTCAGGGATCGGAGTATGGCTACACCTTC.